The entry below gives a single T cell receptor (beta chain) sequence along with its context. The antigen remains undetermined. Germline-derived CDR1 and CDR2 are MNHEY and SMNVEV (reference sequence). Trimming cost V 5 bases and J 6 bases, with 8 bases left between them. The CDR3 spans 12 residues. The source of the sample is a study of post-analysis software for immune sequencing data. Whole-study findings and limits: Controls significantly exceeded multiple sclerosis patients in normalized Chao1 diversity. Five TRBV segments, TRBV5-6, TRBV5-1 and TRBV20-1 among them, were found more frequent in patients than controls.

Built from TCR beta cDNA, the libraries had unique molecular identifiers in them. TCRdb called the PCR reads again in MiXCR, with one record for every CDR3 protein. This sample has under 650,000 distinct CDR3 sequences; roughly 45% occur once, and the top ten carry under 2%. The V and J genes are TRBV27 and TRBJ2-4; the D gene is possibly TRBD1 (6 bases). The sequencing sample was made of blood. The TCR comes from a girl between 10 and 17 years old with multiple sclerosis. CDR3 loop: CASSLQGNIQYF. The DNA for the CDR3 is TGTGCCAGCAGTCTACAGGGAAACATTCAGTACTTC.